This T cell receptor (beta chain) derives from a study of cytomegalovirus exposure and HLA in healthy donors. Overall study results and limits: A missense variant in DCLRE1C was later tied to TCR beta V- and J-gene trimming.

In regard to this clone: Its target is unknown.

With 60 Vbeta and 13 Jbeta primers, the PCR was carried out. Only in-frame clones appear in the TCRdb table, and some are missing; sequencing was by immunoSEQ multiplex PCR. The sample includes over 120,000 clones, roughly 70% seen only once; the top ten take around 1.9%. Germline V lookup: CDR1 KGHSH, CDR2 LQKENI. The CDR3 sequence is 14 residues long. With V trimmed by 3 bases and J by 4 bases, 5 bases remained unmatched. V gene TRBV18 combines with J gene TRBJ2-7; TRBD1 agrees at 8 bases. Sequencing was performed on PBMCs. This TCR derives from a woman aged 55-70 years in good health and CMV-seropositive. The CDR3 region has the DNA TGTGCCAGCTCACCTCTTCGGGACAGGTACGAGCAGTACTTC. Protein product: CASSPLRDRYEQYF.